These 25 T cell receptor beta chains share one sample of origin, sequenced in a study of T-cell memory formation after mild COVID-19. TCRdb re-derived calls from the 5' RACE reads in MiXCR, one entry per CDR3 protein. There are about 610,000 distinct CDR3 sequences in the sample; roughly 17% occur only once, and 8.1% lies in the top ten. Sequences were obtained from PBMCs or a T cell subset sorted from them (not recorded which). All receptors derive from an adult woman who had mild COVID-19 (a few samples of this study predate the infection). Cell type and time point are not known.

V and J are TRBV5-1 and TRBJ2-2; the D is unclear. There are 14 residues in the CDR3. Per the germline V gene, CDR1 is SGHRS and CDR2 is YFSETQ. The V gene lost 3 bases and the J gene lost 6 bases, with 12 bases spanning the gap. CDR3 loop: CASSYPVSAGELFF. The CDR3 DNA sequence: TGCGCCAGCAGCTACCCCGTATCGGCCGGGGAGCTGTTTTTT.

This clonotype was counted at least ten times. This chain links TRBV5-5 with TRBJ2-7; 9 bases are a match to TRBD1. Unmatched junction bases numbered 8, after V lost 4 bases and J lost 0 bases. Germline CDR1 SGHKS, CDR2 YYEKEE (reference sequence). The CDR3 is 16 residues long. For the CDR3, the DNA is TGTGCCAGCAGCCGGAGGGGACAGGGAAGCTCCTACGAGCAGTACTTC. This sequence encodes CASSRRGQGSSYEQYF.

This clonotype was seen at least ten times. V gene TRBV12-3 or TRBV12-4 combines with J gene TRBJ2-3; 7 nucleotides line up with TRBD1. The CDR3 is made up of 14 amino acids. Trimming removed 3 bases from V and 2 bases from J; junction bases left unmatched: 2. The CDR3 nucleotides are TGTGCCAGCAGTTTCGGACAGGCCACAGATACGCAGTATTTT. This sequence encodes CASSFGQATDTQYF.

This chain uses TRBV6-6 with TRBJ2-7; D gene uncertain. This CDR3 is built from 14 residues. Germline CDR1 MNHNY, CDR2 SVGAGI (reference sequence). The V gene lost 0 bases and the J gene lost 4 bases, with 10 bases spanning the gap. In DNA, the CDR3 is TGTGCCAGCAGTTACTCGTCAGATCGGTACGAGCAGTACTTC. Residues: CASSYSSDRYEQYF.

J is TRBJ2-4 and V is TRBV11-2; D could derive from TRBD1 or TRBD2 (5 bases each). Trimming stripped 2 bases from V and 3 bases from J, with 14 bases between. Germline V gives CDR1 SGHAT, CDR2 FQNNGV. The CDR3 is 16 amino acids. The CDR3 is CASSLSIPGSKNIQYF. CDR3 DNA sequence: TGTGCCAGCAGCTTATCCATCCCAGGGAGCAAAAACATTCAGTACTTC.

The CDR3, as DNA: TGTGCCAGCAGCTTTGGGTGGGCACAGAACACTGAAGCTTTCTTT. Its protein product is CASSFGWAQNTEAFF. The chain joins TRBV5-5 to TRBJ1-1; D uncertain. The CDR3 covers 15 residues. V gave up 2 bases and J gave up 1 base, with 12 bases separating them. Germline V CDR1 and CDR2: SGHKS, YYEKEE (reference sequence).

The chain is built from TRBV4-3 and TRBJ2-7, with 7 nucleotides matching TRBD2. This CDR3 is built from 15 residues. V shed 1 base and J 3 bases; nucleotides not matched to a gene: 6. CDR1 is LGHNA and CDR2 is YSLEER in the germline V gene. CDR3 coding DNA: TGCGCCAGCAGCCAAGCTCTAGCGGACGACTACGAGCAGTACTTC. Translating gives CASSQALADDYEQYF.

The rearrangement uses TRBV10-3 and TRBJ1-1, with no clear D. CDR3 length equals 15 residues. Germline CDR1 ENHRY, CDR2 SYGVKD. V was pared by 0 bases and J by 3 bases, with 11 bases between. CDR3 sequence: CAISESHTLDTEAFF. The CDR3 nucleotides read TGTGCCATCAGTGAGTCGCACACTTTGGACACTGAAGCTTTCTTT.

The genes are TRBV9 and TRBJ1-1, with 7 bases fitting TRBD1. Looked up from germline, CDR1 is SGDLS and CDR2 is YYNGEE. The CDR3 length is 15 residues. The J segment lost 0 bases and the V segment lost 1 base, leaving 3 bases of the junction unmatched. This CDR3 is CASSVSDRLNTEAFF. CDR3 bases: TGTGCCAGCAGCGTATCGGACAGGTTGAACACTGAAGCTTTCTTT.

The rearrangement uses TRBV4-1 and TRBJ2-5; TRBD2 aligns across 7 bases. With 4 bases clipped from V and 1 base from J, the junction kept 0 bases outside the gene matches. This CDR3 contains 13 residues. Germline assignment: CDR1 MGHRA and CDR2 YSYEKL. The CDR3 DNA reads as TGCGCCAGCAGCCCTAGCGGCCAAGAGACCCAGTACTTC. Translating it yields CASSPSGQETQYF.

At least ten counts were recorded for this clonotype. The J gene is TRBJ2-1, the V gene TRBV7-2; 8 bases agree with TRBD2. Germline assignment: CDR1 SGHTA and CDR2 FQGNSA. J was trimmed by 4 bases and V by 4 bases; bases with no gene match: 9. This CDR3 contains 16 residues. This chain's CDR3 is CASSSQAGVGYNEQFF. CDR3 DNA: TGTGCCAGCAGCTCTCAAGCGGGAGTGGGTTACAATGAGCAGTTCTTC.

This clonotype came up many times. This sequence joins TRBV7-2 and TRBJ1-1; maybe TRBD1 (5 bases). Germline CDR1 SGHTA, CDR2 FQGNSA. V gave up 3 bases and J gave up 4 bases, with 9 bases separating them. The CDR3 spans 13 residues. The CDR3 is CASSFTGGTEAFF. The CDR3 DNA is TGTGCCAGCAGCTTTACGGGGGGCACTGAAGCTTTCTTT.

V usage is TRBV30 and J usage is TRBJ1-5; 7 bases are a match to TRBD1. The CDR3 runs 14 residues. CDR1 is GTSNPN and CDR2 is SVGIG in the germline V gene (reference sequence). Unmatched junction bases numbered 6, after V lost 7 bases and J lost 0 bases. Here the CDR3 reads CAYSTGISNQPQHF. The CDR3 DNA is TGTGCCTACTCGACAGGGATTAGCAATCAGCCCCAGCATTTT.

The rearrangement links TRBV5-1 to TRBJ1-6, with D maybe TRBD1 (6 bases). The CDR3 has 15 amino acids. Germline V gene data show CDR1 as SGHRS and CDR2 as YFSETQ. V was shortened by 2 bases and J by 6 bases, with 12 bases between the two germline ends. The CDR3 sequence is CASSLTTGPNSPLHF. Written as DNA, the CDR3 is TGCGCCAGCAGCTTAACCACAGGGCCTAATTCACCCCTCCACTTT.

The chain links TRBV7-9 to TRBJ2-3; D possibly matches TRBD1 or TRBD2 (5 bases each). The CDR3 totals 14 residues. Trimming removed 4 bases at V and 2 bases at J, with 10 bases between. The germline V gene encodes CDR1 SEHNR and CDR2 FQNEAQ (reference sequence). The CDR3 nucleotides read TGTGCCAGCAGCTCCGGGACGGTCACAGATACGCAGTATTTT. It encodes CASSSGTVTDTQYF. Filled out from reference TRBV7-9 and TRBJ2-3, the complete variable domain reads DTGVSQNPRHKITKRGQNVTFRCDPISEHNRLYWYRQTLGQGPEFLTYFQNEAQLEKSRLLSDRFSAERPKGSFSTLEIQRTEQGDSAMYLCASSSGTVTDTQYFGPGTRLTVL.

V usage is TRBV20-1 and J usage is TRBJ1-5; 9 nucleotides align to TRBD1. The CDR3 has 14 residues. Germline V gene lookup returns CDR1 DFQATT and CDR2 SNEGSKA (reference sequence). The trim removed 3 bases at V and 9 bases at J, leaving 9 bases unmatched. CDR3: CSASTGTGYVPQHF. DNA of the CDR3: TGCAGTGCTAGTACCGGGACAGGGTATGTGCCCCAGCATTTT.

This clonotype was counted a few times. The V gene is TRBV4-1, the J gene TRBJ2-3; TRBD2 matches at 7 bases. The V gene end was trimmed by 0 bases and the J gene end by 3 bases; junction bases not matched to a gene: 12. Germline V gene sequence: CDR1 MGHRA, CDR2 YSYEKL. The CDR3 length is 18 residues. The CDR3 region has the DNA TGCGCCAGCAGCCAAGATCAGACCCGGGGGGAGCGGACAGATACGCAGTATTTT. It is translated as CASSQDQTRGERTDTQYF.

The rearrangement links TRBV6-4 to TRBJ2-1; the D call may be TRBD1 or TRBD2 (5 bases each). The V gene's germline CDR1 is MRHNA and CDR2 SNTAGT. The CDR3 length is 13 residues. V gave up 6 bases and J gave up 9 bases, with 15 bases separating them. Here the CDR3 reads CASSPRDAGEQFF. The CDR3 bases are TGTGCCAGCAGCCCCCGGGACGCCGGTGAGCAGTTCTTC.

This clonotype was recorded a few times. The chain has TRBV5-6 and TRBJ2-5; 7 nucleotides agree with TRBD2. V was pared by 1 base and J by 5 bases, with 5 bases of the junction left unmatched. The CDR3 runs to 14 residues. The germline V gene encodes CDR1 SGHDT and CDR2 YYEEEE. The CDR3 DNA reads as TGTGCCAGCAGCTTGTCCTGGGAGGGGGAGACCCAGTACTTC. This encodes CASSLSWEGETQYF.

In this sample, this clonotype turned up a few times. The chain links TRBV12-3 or TRBV12-4 to TRBJ1-1; D is unclear. The CDR3 loop spans 13 amino acids. The V end was cut by 7 bases, the J end by 5 bases, with 14 bases between. In DNA form, the CDR3 reads TGTGCCAGCAAGAAGGGTCCGGGGACTGAAGCTTTCTTT. Translating it yields CASKKGPGTEAFF.

The chain uses TRBV15 and TRBJ2-3; TRBD1 or TRBD2 may be the D gene (5 bases each). Germline lookup yields CDR1 LNHNV and CDR2 YYDKDF (reference sequence). The CDR3 runs 13 residues. V was clipped by 5 bases and J by 2 bases, with 8 bases between them. The CDR3 coding sequence is TGTGCCACCAGCGGGGGAACCACAGATACGCAGTATTTT. Its protein is CATSGGTTDTQYF. The entire variable domain, with the rest obtained from reference TRBV15 and TRBJ2-3, is as follows: DAMVIQNPRYQVTQFGKPVTLSCSQTLNHNVMYWYQQKSSQAPKLLFHYYDKDFNNEADTPDNFQSRRPNTSFCFLDIRSPGLGDTAMYLCATSGGTTDTQYFGPGTRLTVL.

This clonotype was found a few times. The chain couples TRBV7-9 to TRBJ2-1; 10 nucleotides match TRBD2. Germline V gives CDR1 SEHNR, CDR2 FQNEAQ (reference sequence). The V gene end was trimmed by 4 bases and the J gene end by 8 bases; junction bases not matched to a gene: 11. The CDR3 extends over 16 amino acids. In DNA form, the CDR3 reads TGTGCCAGCAGCTCCCCGGGACTAGCGCTAAATGATGAGCAGTTCTTC. This sequence encodes CASSSPGLALNDEQFF.

The chain combines TRBV20-1 with TRBJ2-7; D perhaps matches TRBD2 (6 bases). CDR1 and CDR2 (germline): DFQATT, SNEGSKA (reference sequence). This CDR3 has 14 residues. Deletions cut 2 bases from V and 0 bases from J, with 11 bases between. CDR3 sequence (DNA): TGCAGTGCTAGAATCCCGGGAGCCTCCTACGAGCAGTACTTC. It translates to CSARIPGASYEQYF.

The chain is built from TRBV12-3 or TRBV12-4 and TRBJ2-7, with TRBD2 matching 9 bases. The CDR3 runs 15 residues. With V trimmed by 7 bases and J by 0 bases, 7 bases remained unmatched. The CDR3: CASTISAGGSYEQYF. As DNA, the CDR3 is TGTGCCAGCACCATATCAGCGGGAGGCTCCTACGAGCAGTACTTC.

This clonotype was recorded a few times. V usage is TRBV3-1 and J usage is TRBJ2-7; 8 nucleotides match TRBD2. Germline-derived CDR1 and CDR2 are LGHDT and YNNKEL (reference sequence). Trimming cost V 4 bases and J 0 bases; bases outside gene matches: 14. CDR3 size: 18 residues. The CDR3 protein is CASSRREGLREASYEQYF. The DNA of the CDR3 is TGTGCCAGCAGCCGAAGAGAGGGGTTGCGGGAGGCCTCCTACGAGCAGTACTTC.